This T cell receptor (beta chain) was documented in a study of control samples from healthy donors and cancer patients. Clones were read by immunoSEQ multiplex PCR, and TCRdb kept only the in-frame ones, dropping some. The table has 150,000 to 180,000 clones, just under 95% seen once. Sequencing was carried out using blood. The source of this sequence is a man in his forties or fifties in good health.

The CDR3 DNA reads as TGTGCCACCAGCAGAGGGGGTGGAGGACAGGGGGCCCGGCAGCCCCAGCATTTT. It yields the protein CATSRGGGGQGARQPQHF. The chain carries TRBV15 and TRBJ1-5; 11 bases line up with TRBD1. CDR1 and CDR2 (germline): LNHNV, YYDKDF (reference sequence). V lost 1 base to trimming and J lost 7 bases; unmatched junction nucleotides: 12. The CDR3 runs to 18 residues.